Below are 21 T cell receptor beta chains sequenced from a single sample in a study of Tregs in tolerant kidney transplant recipients. TCRdb's table, derived via immunoSEQ multiplex PCR, lists solely in-frame clones and lacks some. In all, the sample yields roughly 53,000 clones. Sample: CD4+ T cells from blood, taken before the transplant. The receptors derive from a human donor who received a combined kidney and bone marrow transplant.

A remark on this clone: The read falls 3 residues short of the CDR3 end, and the missing part is taken from the germline J gene. The chain links TRBV6-2 or TRBV6-3 to TRBJ1-3; D not resolved. CDR1 and CDR2 (germline): MNHEY, SVGEGT. The CDR3 extends over 14 amino acids. V lost 0 bases to trimming and J lost 0 bases, with 3 bases between them. The CDR3 reads CASSYSGSGNTIYF. The DNA read from the CDR3 is TGTGCCAGCAGTTACTCCGGCTCTGGAAACACC.

On this clone itself: From the germline J gene comes the end of the CDR3, since the read stops 3 residues before it. The chain is built from TRBV19 and TRBJ1-4, with D possibly matching TRBD1 (5 bases). Germline V gives CDR1 LNHDA, CDR2 SQIVND (reference sequence). This CDR3 has 16 amino acids. V was pared by 2 bases and J by 3 bases, with 13 bases between. The sequenced CDR3 bases are TGTGCCAGTAGTATAAAGGGGCCACCCGCTAATGAAAAA. It yields the protein CASSIKGPPANEK. The entire CDR3 sequence reads CASSIKGPPANEKLFF.

Details on this clone: The read gets to within 3 residues of the CDR3 end, and the germline J gene fills in the rest. The chain links TRBV7-7 to TRBJ2-4; 10 bases fit TRBD2. This CDR3 contains 15 residues. Germline CDR1 reads SSHAT; CDR2 reads FNYEAQ (reference sequence). V dropped 8 bases and J dropped 3; count of bases not matched to a gene: 7. CDR3 protein: CASECGTSDKNIQYF. CDR3 DNA, as far as it was read: TGTGCCAGCGAGTGTGGGACTAGCGACAAAAACATT.

Concerning this clone: Coverage ceases 3 residues before the CDR3 finishes, and the germline J gene fills in the end. The genes are TRBV18 and TRBJ2-1; 7 bases fit TRBD1. The CDR3 contains 16 residues. V gave up 0 bases and J gave up 2 bases; unmatched junction bases: 4. The germline V gene has CDR1 KGHSH and CDR2 LQKENI. This CDR3 is CASSPPSGGAYNEQFF. The part of the CDR3 DNA that was read is TGTGCCAGCTCACCACCCTCAGGGGGAGCCTACAATGAG.

Concerning this clone: The DNA ends 3 residues before the CDR3 does, and the rest of the CDR3 is filled in from the germline J gene. The rearrangement joins TRBV6-2 or TRBV6-3 to TRBJ2-3, with unresolved D. V was shortened by 2 bases and J by 0 bases, with 15 bases between the two germline ends. CDR1 is MNHEY, CDR2 SVGEGT, per germline. The CDR3 spans 17 residues. CDR3 in amino acids: CASSYLLNSGSTDTQYF. Partial CDR3 DNA: TGTGCCAGCAGTTACCTCCTTAATTCTGGCAGCACAGATACG.

Concerning this clone: The missing CDR3 end, 3 residues past where the read stops, is filled in from the germline J gene. The V call is TRBV7-8, the J call TRBJ1-1; D remains unclear. Trimming removed 1 base from V and 2 bases from J, with 8 bases in between. CDR1 and CDR2 (germline): SGHVS, FQNEAQ. CDR3 size: 14 residues. Partial CDR3 DNA: TGTGCCAGCAGCTTAGGGGCGGGAAACACTGAA. Encoded protein: CASSLGAGNTE. The complete CDR3 sequence is CASSLGAGNTEAFF.

Remarks on this clone: The read falls 3 residues short of the CDR3 end, and the missing part is taken from the germline J gene. This chain uses TRBV2 with TRBJ2-7; TRBD2 aligns across 7 bases. Germline V gene data show CDR1 as SNHLY and CDR2 as FYNNEI. V was clipped by 7 bases and J by 3 bases; unmatched bases: 12. The CDR3 spans 15 residues. The CDR3 reads CASKGEGGRVYEQYF. The part of the CDR3 DNA that was read is TGTGCCAGCAAAGGCGAGGGCGGGAGAGTCTACGAG.

To note about this clone: Read data end 3 residues before the CDR3 end; the end is taken from the germline J gene. V is TRBV19 and J is TRBJ1-1; maybe TRBD1 (6 bases). Germline CDR1 LNHDA, CDR2 SQIVND (reference sequence). Trimming took off 6 bases at V and 5 bases at J, with 13 bases between the two ends. CDR3 length: 13 amino acids. The CDR3 bases that were read are TGTGCCAGTAGCTGGGGCAGGGGAACTGAA. Amino acid sequence: CASSWGRGTE. The whole CDR3 region reads CASSWGRGTEAFF.

For this clone: The read ends 3 residues early relative to the CDR3; the germline J gene fills the gap. V gene TRBV19 combines with J gene TRBJ1-1, with TRBD1 matching over 10 bases. The ends lost 8 bases at V and 4 bases at J; junction bases unmatched: 4. CDR1 is LNHDA, CDR2 SQIVND, per germline (reference sequence). The CDR3 extends over 13 amino acids. Here the CDR3 reads CASSGQGVTEAFF. The DNA read from the CDR3 is TGTGCCAGTTCCGGACAGGGGGTCACTGAA.

In the case of this clone: Read data end 3 residues before the CDR3 end; the end is taken from the germline J gene. The rearrangement joins TRBV7-2 to TRBJ2-7; D is uncertain. The CDR3 runs to 12 residues. V lost 1 base, J lost 6 bases, and 7 bases lay in between. Germline V gene data show CDR1 as SGHTA and CDR2 as FQGNSA. Here the CDR3 reads CASSLVLGEQYF. The DNA read from the CDR3 is TGTGCCAGCAGCTTAGTGCTCGGCGAG.

In regard to this clone: The read ends 3 residues early relative to the CDR3; the germline J gene fills the gap. This chain joins TRBV5-1 and TRBJ2-2; D unclear. The germline V gene encodes CDR1 SGHRS and CDR2 YFSETQ. Between the trimmed V and J ends, which lost 4 bases and 7 bases, there was a span of 11 bases. This CDR3 region has 13 residues. Incomplete CDR3 DNA: TGCGCCAGCAGCCCAAACAGAGGCGGGGAG. Translated: CASSPNRGGE. From start to end, the CDR3 is CASSPNRGGELFF.

On this clone itself: The CDR3 is cut off 3 residues early in the read; its end comes from the germline J gene. The chain couples TRBV30 to TRBJ2-7; D gene ambiguous. V was trimmed by 0 bases and J by 2 bases, leaving 8 bases between them. CDR1 and CDR2 (germline): GTSNPN, SVGIG (reference sequence). The CDR3 runs 13 residues. The CDR3 is CAWSVLGAYEQYF. CDR3 DNA (partial): TGTGCCTGGAGTGTTCTGGGCGCCTACGAG.

In the case of this clone: With the read ending 3 residues before the CDR3 end, the germline J gene is used to fill in that end. J is TRBJ1-4 and V is TRBV19; 8 bases are shared with TRBD1. Germline assignment: CDR1 LNHDA and CDR2 SQIVND (reference sequence). Losses at the gene ends were 7 bases for V and 8 bases for J; bases not matched to a gene: 6. The CDR3 has 13 residues. The CDR3 sequence is CASKKGQAEKLFF. Incomplete CDR3 DNA: TGTGCCAGTAAGAAGGGACAGGCCGAAAAA.

Points on this clone: The read terminates 3 residues ahead of where the CDR3 ends, so the germline J gene completes it. This sequence joins TRBV2 and TRBJ2-5, with D unclear. The V end lost 6 bases, the J end lost 2 bases, and 4 bases lay between the germline ends. The CDR3 consists of 11 residues. Per germline, CDR1 SNHLY and CDR2 FYNNEI. The CDR3 loop reads CASRAQETQYF. The sequenced CDR3 bases are TGTGCCAGCAGGGCTCAAGAGACC.

Of note for this clone: The CDR3 end is not reached by the read, which stops 3 residues before it; the germline J gene fills it in. This chain joins TRBV30 and TRBJ2-7; possible D gene TRBD1, 5 bases. Per germline, CDR1 GTSNPN and CDR2 SVGIG (reference sequence). CDR3 length: 14 amino acids. V lost 0 bases, J lost 6 bases, and 15 bases lay in between. The CDR3 protein is CAWSVDRGRGEQYF. CDR3 DNA, as far as it was read: TGTGCCTGGAGTGTTGATAGGGGAAGGGGCGAG. The whole variable domain, remainder taken from reference TRBV30 and TRBJ2-7, is SQTIHQWPATLVQPVGSPLSLECTVEGTSNPNLYWYRQAAGRGLQLLFYSVGIGQISSEVPQNLSASRPQDRQFILSSKKLLLSDSGFYLCAWSVDRGRGEQYFGPGTRLTVT.

Turning to this clone: The read ends 3 residues shy of where the CDR3 ends; the end is completed using the germline J gene. The chain carries TRBV7-2 and TRBJ2-7; 11 bases are shared with TRBD1. Germline V gives CDR1 SGHTA, CDR2 FQGNSA. This CDR3 is built from 15 residues. With 5 bases clipped from V and 2 bases from J, the junction kept 5 bases outside the gene matches. CDR3 region: CASSRQGQGAYEQYF. The sequenced part of the CDR3 DNA is TGTGCCAGCAGCAGGCAGGGACAGGGGGCCTACGAG.

With respect to this clone: The CDR3 end is not reached by the read, which stops 3 residues before it; the germline J gene fills it in. The gene calls are TRBV20-1 and TRBJ2-2, with TRBD1 identical over 7 bases. The germline CDR1 and CDR2 sequences are DFQATT and SNEGSKA (reference sequence). This CDR3 contains 14 residues. V lost 3 bases, J lost 4 bases, and 5 bases stayed unmatched. CDR3 protein: CSARDRTRTGELFF. Incomplete CDR3 DNA: TGCAGTGCTAGGGACAGGACGCGCACCGGGGAG.

A remark on this clone: The observed sequence ends 3 residues before the CDR3 terminus, with the missing tail filled in from the germline J gene. This rearrangement joins TRBV19 to TRBJ2-1; 8 bases map to TRBD2. Germline V gene sequence: CDR1 LNHDA, CDR2 SQIVND (reference sequence). V trimming: 6 bases; J trimming: 0 bases; junction bases outside the gene matches: 4. The CDR3 is 15 residues long. CDR3 bases read: TGTGCCAGTAGAGCGGGAGCCCTCTCCTACAATGAG. Protein sequence: CASRAGALSYNE. The entire CDR3 is CASRAGALSYNEQFF.

In regard to this clone: The DNA ends 3 residues before the CDR3 does, and the rest of the CDR3 is filled in from the germline J gene. The rearrangement links TRBV6-1 to TRBJ2-3, with a possible D match to TRBD2 (5 bases). This CDR3 is built from 16 residues. Germline-derived CDR1 and CDR2 are MNHNS and SASEGT. Trimming took off 3 bases at V and 0 bases at J, with 13 bases between the two ends. The CDR3 spells CASSERAATSTDTQYF. The part of the CDR3 DNA that was read is TGTGCCAGCAGTGAGCGAGCGGCAACTAGCACAGATACG.

Turning to this clone: The CDR3 end is not reached by the read, which stops 3 residues before it; the germline J gene fills it in. The chain carries TRBV5-1 and TRBJ2-2; no firm D call. Per germline, CDR1 SGHRS and CDR2 YFSETQ. The germline V and J ends were trimmed by 3 bases and 3 bases, with 12 bases remaining between them. There are 15 residues in the CDR3. The CDR3 DNA, read in part, is TGCGCCAGCAGCTGGTCGGGTCGGGACACCGGGGAG. It is translated as CASSWSGRDTGE. The CDR3, in full, reads CASSWSGRDTGELFF.

As regards this clone: The read finishes 3 residues shy of the CDR3 end, and the germline J gene is used to complete it. The chain joins TRBV7-2 to TRBJ2-7; possible D gene TRBD2, 7 bases. This CDR3 comprises 14 residues. Germline assignment: CDR1 SGHTA and CDR2 FQGNSA. The germline V and J ends were trimmed by 8 bases and 3 bases, with 17 bases remaining between them. CDR3 loop: CASGSRGANYEQYF. Partial CDR3 DNA: TGTGCCAGCGGGAGTCGGGGGGCCAACTACGAG.